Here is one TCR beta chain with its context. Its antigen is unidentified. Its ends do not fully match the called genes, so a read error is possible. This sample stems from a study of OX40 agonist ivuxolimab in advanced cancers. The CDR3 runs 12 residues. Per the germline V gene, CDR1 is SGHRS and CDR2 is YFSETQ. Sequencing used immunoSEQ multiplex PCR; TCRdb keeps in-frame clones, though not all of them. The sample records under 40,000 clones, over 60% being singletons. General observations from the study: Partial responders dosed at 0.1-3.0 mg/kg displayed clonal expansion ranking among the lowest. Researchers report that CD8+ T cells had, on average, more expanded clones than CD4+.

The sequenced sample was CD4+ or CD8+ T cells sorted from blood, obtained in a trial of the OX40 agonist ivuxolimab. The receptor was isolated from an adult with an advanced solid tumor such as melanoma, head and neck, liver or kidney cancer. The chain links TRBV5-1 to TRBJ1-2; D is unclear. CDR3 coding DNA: TGCGCCAGCAGCTACCAAATGAGCGGCTACATCTTC. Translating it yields CASSYQMSGYIF.